The 20 T cell receptor beta chains below were found in one sample sequenced in a study of T cell clonality in common variable immunodeficiency (dated by TCRdb to between 2015 and 2017). The library came from the immunoSEQ multiplex PCR assay. What TCRdb holds here is the immuneACCESS table cut down to in-frame rearrangements. Part of the clones is not present; checked against another copy, under half of the missing clones reflect an unresolved V gene, and the others are unexplained. The table puts under 50,000 clones in this sample, none counted just once. Together, the top ten hold 5% to 6.5% of the sample. Sequenced material: peripheral blood mononuclear cells. The source of these receptors is a person between 18 and 70 years old in good health.

In its sample, this clone was seen a few times. Read data end 3 residues before the CDR3 end; the end is taken from the germline J gene. The chain joins TRBV30 to TRBJ1-1; a possible D gene is TRBD1 (6 bases). This CDR3 contains 13 residues. Per the germline V gene, CDR1 is GTSNPN and CDR2 is SVGIG (reference sequence). The sequenced CDR3 bases are TGTGCCTGGGGGACACTCTACCAAGAGACA. This sequence encodes CAWGTLYQET. The entire CDR3 protein reads CAWGTLYQETAFF.

In this sample, this clone turned up many times. The read finishes 3 residues shy of the CDR3 end, and the germline J gene is used to complete it. This chain joins TRBV3-1 (or the pseudogene TRBV3-2) and TRBJ2-1, with D hard to call. CDR3 length: 12 amino acids. CDR1 and CDR2 (germline): LGHDT, YNNKEL (reference sequence). Trimming removed 4 bases at V and 9 bases at J, with 10 bases between. The CDR3 spells CASSPIRCEQFF. The covered CDR3 bases are TGTGCCAGCAGCCCCATACGGTGTGAG.

This clone was counted at least ten times. Read sequence stops 3 residues before the CDR3 end, and the germline J gene provides the missing end. The V gene is TRBV20-1, the J gene TRBJ2-3; a weak D match, TRBD1 (6 bases). This CDR3 has 14 amino acids. Germline-derived CDR1 and CDR2 are DFQATT and SNEGSKA (reference sequence). V gave up 0 bases and J gave up 5 bases, with 12 bases separating them. CDR3 region: CSARDPVGGDTQYF. CDR3 DNA (partial): TGCAGTGCTAGAGATCCGGTAGGGGGAGATACG.

The table lists this clone with many counts. The CDR3 end falls 3 residues outside the read, so it is completed with the germline J gene. The rearrangement joins TRBV19 to TRBJ2-7; a possible D gene is TRBD1 (5 bases). From germline, CDR1 is LNHDA and CDR2 SQIVND (reference sequence). This CDR3 spans 12 amino acids. V lost 7 bases to trimming and J lost 6 bases, with 13 bases between them. The CDR3 DNA, read in part, is TGTGCCAGTACGCAAGGGGTGGGCGAG. This gives the protein CASTQGVGE. The full-length CDR3 reads as CASTQGVGEQYF.

In its sample, this clone was seen many times. Sequencing ends 3 residues short of the CDR3 end; the germline J gene provides the rest. The chain carries TRBV19 and TRBJ1-1, with 7 bases lining up with TRBD1. Per germline, CDR1 LNHDA and CDR2 SQIVND (reference sequence). The CDR3 spans 12 residues. The CDR3 sequence is CASSPRQGGAFF. CDR3 DNA (partial): TGTGCCAGTAGTCCCCGACAGGGCGGA.

This clone has ten or more counts. The junction differs from germline at one of its ends, possibly a read error. The sequence runs out 3 residues before the end of the CDR3; the remainder is reconstructed from the germline J gene. This chain uses TRBV10-3 with TRBJ2-1; D gene uncertain. Germline-derived CDR1 and CDR2 are ENHRY and SYGVKD. The CDR3 consists of 14 residues. The CDR3 spells CAIRSGSSDNEQFF. CDR3 DNA (partial): TGTGCCATCAGATCAGGCTCCTCCGACAATGAG.

This clone was counted at least ten times. The CDR3 extends 3 residues past the end of the read, so its final part is completed from the germline J gene. The rearrangement links TRBV5-6 to TRBJ2-3; a weak D match, TRBD1 (5 bases). The CDR3 length is 12 residues. Germline CDR1 and CDR2: SGHDT and YYEEEE. CDR3 bases read: TGTGCCAGCGGAGACAGCCAAGAGACG. It encodes CASGDSQET. The full CDR3 sequence reads CASGDSQETQYF.

In regard to this clone: The read halts 3 residues ahead of the CDR3 end, with the missing end drawn from the germline J gene. The chain links TRBV7-9 to TRBJ2-1; the match to TRBD1 covers 8 bases. The CDR3 has 14 amino acids. V shed 4 bases, J shed 4 bases, and the junction held 3 bases outside the gene matches. Germline V gives CDR1 SEHNR, CDR2 FQNEAQ (reference sequence). The CDR3 bases that were read are TGTGCCAGCAGCTCGGGACAGGCGTACAATGAG. Translated, it gives CASSSGQAYNE. From start to end, the CDR3 is CASSSGQAYNEQFF.

The sample holds many counts of this clone. The CDR3 protein is CASSEAETSSYEQYF. The sequenced part of the CDR3 DNA is TGTGCCAGCAGTGAAGCGGAGACTAGCTCCTACGAG. V gene TRBV6-1 combines with J gene TRBJ2-7; D might be TRBD2 (6 bases). The sequence runs out 3 residues before the end of the CDR3; the remainder is reconstructed from the germline J gene. The germline V gene encodes CDR1 MNHNS and CDR2 SASEGT. The CDR3 covers 15 residues. V was cut by 0 bases and J by 0 bases, with 9 bases left in between.

This clone has just a few counts. The read ends 3 residues before the CDR3 terminus; that terminus is restored from the germline J gene. This chain connects TRBV30 to TRBJ1-2, with D perhaps TRBD1 (5 bases). The CDR3 spans 14 residues. Germline lookup yields CDR1 GTSNPN and CDR2 SVGIG (reference sequence). The CDR3 reads CAWEGTSGAYDYTF. Incomplete CDR3 DNA: TGTGCCTGGGAAGGGACTAGCGGAGCCTACGAC.

The table lists this clone with many counts. The missing CDR3 end, 3 residues past where the read stops, is filled in from the germline J gene. J is TRBJ2-7 and V is TRBV13; 13 bases map to TRBD2. The CDR3 is made up of 15 amino acids. Losses at the gene ends were 5 bases for V and 2 bases for J; bases not matched to a gene: 3. Germline values: CDR1 PRHDT, CDR2 FYEKMQ (reference sequence). The CDR3 loop is CASSPLAGGTYEQYF. The covered CDR3 bases are TGTGCCAGCAGCCCACTAGCGGGGGGGACCTACGAG.

The table lists this clone with many counts. The DNA ends 3 residues before the CDR3 does, and the rest of the CDR3 is filled in from the germline J gene. J is TRBJ1-2 and V is TRBV30; 8 nucleotides align to TRBD1. J lost 4 bases, V lost 5 bases, and 3 bases had no gene match. From germline, CDR1 is GTSNPN and CDR2 SVGIG (reference sequence). This CDR3 is 12 amino acids long. Incomplete CDR3 DNA: TGTGCCTGGTCCGGGACAGGCTATGGC. Translation: CAWSGTGYG. The whole CDR3 reads CAWSGTGYGYTF.

In this sample, this clone turned up many times. CDR3 DNA (partial): TGTGCCAGCAGTGAACATTTTGTGGGGGGACAGCCC. It yields the protein CASSEHFVGGQP. The full CDR3 reads CASSEHFVGGQPQHF. V usage is TRBV6-1 and J usage is TRBJ1-5; TRBD1 is a possible D gene (5 bases). Read data end 3 residues before the CDR3 end; the end is taken from the germline J gene. V lost 2 bases to trimming and J lost 7 bases, with 15 bases between them. The CDR3 runs 15 residues. CDR1 is MNHNS and CDR2 is SASEGT in the germline V gene.

There are many counts of this clone. Sequencing ends 3 residues short of the CDR3 end; the germline J gene provides the rest. V is TRBV29-1 and J is TRBJ1-2, with D tentatively TRBD1 (5 bases). V was trimmed by 7 bases and J by 3 bases, leaving 18 bases between them. Germline CDR1 is SQVTM and CDR2 is ANQGSEA. The length of the CDR3 is 14 residues. CDR3 amino acids: CSAAGGAADYGYTF. CDR3 DNA (partial): TGCAGCGCCGCAGGCGGGGCCGCGGACTATGGC.

This clone ranks as medium-sized. Coverage ceases 3 residues before the CDR3 finishes, and the germline J gene fills in the end. The rearrangement joins TRBV30 to TRBJ1-5, with no clear D. The CDR3 has 13 amino acids. Germline V gives CDR1 GTSNPN, CDR2 SVGIG (reference sequence). V lost 1 base to trimming and J lost 3 bases, with 7 bases between them. CDR3 loop: CAWSDGSNQPQHF. The covered CDR3 bases are TGTGCCTGGAGTGACGGGTCCAATCAGCCC.

This clone was found many times. The read falls 3 residues short of the CDR3 end, and the missing part is taken from the germline J gene. The rearrangement links TRBV9 to TRBJ2-3, with 11 bases identical to TRBD2. This CDR3 comprises 16 residues. V dropped 3 bases and J dropped 3; count of bases not matched to a gene: 6. CDR1 is SGDLS and CDR2 is YYNGEE in the germline V gene. CDR3 bases read: TGTGCCAGCAGCGCCCTGGGACTAGCGGAAACAGATACG. Translated, it gives CASSALGLAETDT. The CDR3 reads in full as CASSALGLAETDTQYF.

This clone showed up many times. The read stops 3 residues short of the end of the CDR3; the missing end is completed from the germline J gene. V is TRBV19 and J is TRBJ2-1; D not resolved. This CDR3 contains 14 residues. In germline, CDR1 is LNHDA, CDR2 SQIVND (reference sequence). V lost 7 bases and J lost 1, with 11 bases in between. This chain's CDR3 is CASMGRSSYNEQFF. The CDR3 bases that were read are TGTGCCAGTATGGGCAGGTCGTCCTACAATGAG. The whole variable domain, remainder taken from reference TRBV19 and TRBJ2-1, is DGGITQSPKYLFRKEGQNVTLSCEQNLNHDAMYWYRQDPGQGLRLIYYSQIVNDFQKGDIAEGYSVSREKKESFPLTVTSAQKNPTAFYLCASMGRSSYNEQFFGPGTRLTVL.

This clone showed up many times. The sequenced CDR3 bases are TGTGCCAGTGGGTTTTCTACGCGAGCGGGGGGCACAGATACG. Protein sequence: CASGFSTRAGGTDT. The full CDR3 sequence reads CASGFSTRAGGTDTQYF. V and J are TRBV19 and TRBJ2-3; 8 bases align to TRBD2. Coverage ceases 3 residues before the CDR3 finishes, and the germline J gene fills in the end. The J segment lost 1 base and the V segment lost 8 bases, leaving 14 bases of the junction unmatched. The germline gives CDR1 LNHDA, CDR2 SQIVND (reference sequence). The CDR3 runs to 17 residues. Supplemented by reference TRBV19 and TRBJ2-3, the full variable domain reads DGGITQSPKYLFRKEGQNVTLSCEQNLNHDAMYWYRQDPGQGLRLIYYSQIVNDFQKGDIAEGYSVSREKKESFPLTVTSAQKNPTAFYLCASGFSTRAGGTDTQYFGPGTRLTVL.

This clone was recorded at least ten times. The read ends 3 residues before the CDR3 terminus; that terminus is restored from the germline J gene. The chain is built from TRBV29-1 and TRBJ1-2; TRBD1 matches 9 bases. The CDR3 has 15 amino acids. Germline V CDR1 and CDR2: SQVTM, ANQGSEA. The sequenced part of the CDR3 DNA is TGCAGCGTTGGCCCCGGGACAGGGCCCCTTAGAGGC. Its translation: CSVGPGTGPLRG. The entire CDR3 protein is CSVGPGTGPLRGYTF.

This clone was counted many times. The read terminates 3 residues before the CDR3 end, so the remaining end is supplied by the germline J gene. The chain uses TRBV5-1 and TRBJ2-3; D remains ambiguous. V gave up 4 bases and J gave up 3 bases, with 12 bases separating them. This CDR3 spans 14 amino acids. The germline V gene encodes CDR1 SGHRS and CDR2 YFSETQ. Here the CDR3 reads CASSPQPTTDTQYF. CDR3 DNA, as far as it was read: TGCGCCAGCAGCCCCCAACCGACAACAGATACG.